One and the same sample provided the 22 T cell receptor beta chains below, sequenced in a study of control samples from healthy donors and cancer patients. The assay was immunoSEQ multiplex PCR, and TCRdb's table has in-frame clones only and misses some. The table lists roughly 150,000 clones, around 88% of them singletons, with around 1.6% in the top ten. Sequenced sample: blood. The receptors were sampled from a man aged 18 to 29 in good health.

The CDR3 DNA sequence: TGTGCCAGCAGCCAAGCTAGCGGGGGGGCCGGGGAGCTGTTTTTT. Translating it yields CASSQASGGAGELFF. This chain links TRBV4-2 with TRBJ2-2; 12 bases align to TRBD2. The V segment lost 1 base and the J segment 6 bases; nucleotides outside the gene matches: 0. Per germline, CDR1 LGHNA and CDR2 YNFKEQ. CDR3 length: 15 amino acids.

This clone occurred once. The chain has TRBV18 and TRBJ2-1, with 10 bases lining up with TRBD2. The CDR3 runs to 17 residues. Germline trimming cut 3 bases from V and 0 bases from J; bases unmatched to any gene: 5. Germline CDR1 and CDR2: KGHSH and LQKENI. The CDR3 sequence: CASSPRLAGPSYNEQFF. DNA of the CDR3: TGTGCCAGCTCACCTAGACTAGCGGGTCCCTCCTACAATGAGCAGTTCTTC.

The chain combines TRBV3-1 (or the pseudogene TRBV3-2) with TRBJ1-4; the D gene is possibly TRBD1 (5 bases). This CDR3 region has 13 residues. The V gene lost 7 bases and the J gene lost 7 bases, with 13 bases spanning the gap. Germline V CDR1 and CDR2: LGHDT, YNNKEL (reference sequence). The DNA of the CDR3 is TGTGCCAGCACCTCGGGGGTCGGTGAAAAACTGTTTTTT. Encoded protein: CASTSGVGEKLFF.

V is TRBV27 and J is TRBJ1-2; D remains unclear. Germline-derived CDR1 and CDR2 are MNHEY and SMNVEV (reference sequence). The CDR3 sequence is 14 residues long. V dropped 2 bases and J dropped 6 bases, with 13 bases sitting between them. CDR3 DNA sequence: TGTGCCAGCAGTTTACACGGGAGATTGGATGGCTACACCTTC. Protein sequence: CASSLHGRLDGYTF.

The gene calls are TRBV3-1 (or the pseudogene TRBV3-2) and TRBJ2-7; 12 bases line up with TRBD2. Germline V lookup: CDR1 LGHDT, CDR2 YNNKEL (reference sequence). V lost 4 bases to trimming and J lost 5 bases; unmatched junction nucleotides: 3. This CDR3 spans 14 amino acids. CDR3 sequence: CASSRTSGANEQYF. The CDR3 DNA is TGTGCCAGCAGCCGGACTAGCGGGGCCAACGAGCAGTACTTC.

The chain links TRBV5-1 to TRBJ1-5; D gene unclear. The CDR3 has 15 residues. The V end was cut by 4 bases, the J end by 2 bases, with 13 bases between. CDR1 and CDR2 (germline): SGHRS, YFSETQ. This chain's CDR3 is CASSEGGRGNQPQHF. The CDR3, as DNA: TGCGCCAGCAGCGAGGGTGGAAGGGGCAATCAGCCCCAGCATTTT.

The V call is TRBV28, the J call TRBJ1-4; 9 bases map to TRBD1. V was pared by 11 bases and J by 8 bases, with 15 bases of the junction left unmatched. The CDR3 is made up of 15 amino acids. Germline-derived CDR1 and CDR2 are MDHEN and SYDVKM. The CDR3: CASLSSGQGNEKLFF. CDR3 nucleotides: TGTGCCTCCCTTAGCTCGGGACAGGGAAACGAAAAACTGTTTTTT.

This chain joins TRBV4-2 and TRBJ2-7; D is undetermined. CDR1 and CDR2 (germline): LGHNA, YNFKEQ. This CDR3 comprises 15 residues. V was shortened by 0 bases and J by 0 bases, with 9 bases between the two germline ends. The CDR3: CASSQDLGDSYEQYF. Here the CDR3 DNA reads TGTGCCAGCAGCCAAGATCTTGGCGACTCCTACGAGCAGTACTTC.

The chain is built from TRBV18 and TRBJ2-1; 12 bases are a match to TRBD2. The V gene end was trimmed by 0 bases and the J gene end by 5 bases; junction bases not matched to a gene: 2. The CDR3 has 16 amino acids. CDR1 and CDR2 from the germline V gene are KGHSH and LQKENI. The CDR3 bases are TGTGCCAGCTCACCACCGACTAGCGGGGGACACAATGAGCAGTTCTTC. Its protein product is CASSPPTSGGHNEQFF. Full variable domain (remainder filled in from reference TRBV18 and TRBJ2-1): NAGVMQNPRHLVRRRGQEARLRCSPMKGHSHVYWYRQLPEEGLKFMVYLQKENIIDESGMPKERFSAEFPKEGPSILRIQQVVRGDSAAYFCASSPPTSGGHNEQFFGPGTRLTVL.

This clone has only one observation. The chain combines TRBV5-1 with TRBJ2-7; D is uncertain. The germline V gene has CDR1 SGHRS and CDR2 YFSETQ. This CDR3 is built from 14 residues. V lost 0 bases, J lost 4 bases, and 11 bases lay in between. The CDR3 DNA follows: TGCGCCAGCAGCTTGGAAGTAGCCACTTACGAGCAGTACTTC. It translates to CASSLEVATYEQYF.

The genes are TRBV29-1 and TRBJ1-1; D uncertain. Germline CDR1 SQVTM, CDR2 ANQGSEA. V dropped 7 bases and J dropped 5 bases, with 17 bases sitting between them. The CDR3 has 13 residues. The CDR3 nucleotides read TGCAGCGCCTACAGCGCGATGGGGACTGAAGCTTTCTTT. Protein sequence: CSAYSAMGTEAFF.

The genes are TRBV6-5 and TRBJ1-1, with D tentatively TRBD1 (6 bases). CDR1 and CDR2 from the germline V gene are MNHEY and SVGAGI. CDR3 size: 13 residues. The CDR3 reads CVPPGEKDTEAFF. DNA of the CDR3: TGTGTCCCTCCAGGGGAAAAGGACACTGAAGCTTTCTTT.

This chain joins TRBV10-3 and TRBJ2-7, with 10 positions matching TRBD1. Germline trimming cut 2 bases from V and 2 bases from J; bases unmatched to any gene: 3. The germline CDR1 and CDR2 sequences are ENHRY and SYGVKD. The CDR3 spans 15 residues. The CDR3 nucleotides are TGTGCCATCAGTGAGACTGGACAGGGGGCCTACGAGCAGTACTTC. It encodes CAISETGQGAYEQYF.

The chain is built from TRBV30 and TRBJ1-2, with D unclear. This CDR3 is 12 amino acids long. Germline assignment: CDR1 GTSNPN and CDR2 SVGIG (reference sequence). In nucleotides, the CDR3 is TGTGCTTTACTGAGCTTTAGTGGTGGCTACACCTTC. Translation: CALLSFSGGYTF.

The chain has TRBV19 and TRBJ1-5; D ambiguous. With 0 bases removed from V and 5 bases from J, the gap between germline ends came to 8 bases. CDR1 and CDR2 (germline): LNHDA, SQIVND (reference sequence). The CDR3 is 14 amino acids. CDR3: CASSIDLGDQPQHF. The CDR3 region has the DNA TGTGCCAGTAGTATAGATCTCGGCGATCAGCCCCAGCATTTT.

Regarding this clone: Other DNA sequences in the sample encode the same CDR3. V is TRBV12-3 or TRBV12-4 and J is TRBJ2-3; no definite D call. The CDR3 consists of 12 residues. V lost 1 base to trimming and J lost 5 bases, with 4 bases between them. The CDR3 DNA is TGTGCCAGCAGTTTAGTGGGAGATACGCAGTATTTT. It yields the protein CASSLVGDTQYF.

The chain combines TRBV29-1 with TRBJ2-2; 10 bases are shared with TRBD1. CDR3 size: 14 residues. The ends lost 7 bases at V and 7 bases at J; junction bases unmatched: 9. Germline V gives CDR1 SQVTM, CDR2 ANQGSEA. The CDR3 DNA reads as TGCAGCGCTGGGACAGGGGTTATTGTCGGGGAGCTGTTTTTT. Protein sequence: CSAGTGVIVGELFF.

The CDR3 DNA follows: TGTGCCAGCAGCATCGCCGGACTGGTGGACAAAAACATTCAGTACTTC. Protein sequence: CASSIAGLVDKNIQYF. The chain combines TRBV27 with TRBJ2-4, with TRBD2 as a possible D gene (5 bases). The CDR3 runs 16 residues. With 6 bases removed from V and 3 bases from J, the gap between germline ends came to 18 bases. Germline CDR1 is MNHEY and CDR2 is SMNVEV (reference sequence).

This rearrangement joins TRBV18 to TRBJ1-2; D is perhaps TRBD1 (5 bases). CDR3 length: 13 residues. Per the germline V gene, CDR1 is KGHSH and CDR2 is LQKENI. Trimming removed 6 bases from V and 3 bases from J, with 11 bases in between. The CDR3 DNA follows: TGTGCCAGCTCCAGGGCGGAAGACTATGGCTACACCTTC. It is translated as CASSRAEDYGYTF.

This chain uses TRBV18 with TRBJ2-1, with a possible D match to TRBD2 (5 bases). V was pared by 6 bases and J by 4 bases, with 13 bases between. Germline lookup yields CDR1 KGHSH and CDR2 LQKENI. The CDR3 loop spans 14 amino acids. In DNA, the CDR3 is TGTGCCAGCTCCGCCGGGCGAGGGTACAATGAGCAGTTCTTC. The encoded protein is CASSAGRGYNEQFF. The full variable domain, in which reference TRBV18 and TRBJ2-1 provide the parts outside the CDR3, is NAGVMQNPRHLVRRRGQEARLRCSPMKGHSHVYWYRQLPEEGLKFMVYLQKENIIDESGMPKERFSAEFPKEGPSILRIQQVVRGDSAAYFCASSAGRGYNEQFFGPGTRLTVL.

The chain has TRBV10-3 and TRBJ1-4; D is perhaps TRBD1 (6 bases). Germline loops: CDR1 ENHRY, CDR2 SYGVKD. The CDR3 runs to 12 residues. V shed 4 bases and J shed 6 bases, with 6 bases lying between them. CDR3 amino acids: CAISGTDEKLFF. The DNA for the CDR3 is TGTGCCATCAGTGGGACAGATGAAAAACTGTTTTTT.

This sequence joins TRBV6-2 or TRBV6-3 and TRBJ2-7; 7 bases match TRBD2. With V trimmed by 4 bases and J by 3 bases, 3 bases remained unmatched. The CDR3 spans 13 residues. Per the germline V gene, CDR1 is MNHEY and CDR2 is SVGEGT. The CDR3 loop is CASSLAGDYEQYF. CDR3 DNA sequence: TGTGCCAGCAGTTTGGCGGGGGACTACGAGCAGTACTTC.